Detailed here is one T cell receptor (beta chain). Per the original methods: By means of reference gene primer amplification, nucleated cell counts were estimated. TCRdb keeps only in-frame clones here, not all; method: immunoSEQ multiplex PCR. The V and J calls and clone size are taken from that table; D and trimming were inferred from the DNA. This sample has some 250,000 clones, with 70% to 90% found just once. This entry belongs to a study of blood T cell repertoires in COVID-19. About the study: PBMCs, B-cell-depleted T cells, or T cells provided the cDNA or gDNA that made up the material.

The trim removed 7 bases at V and 1 base at J, leaving 7 bases unmatched. The V gene's germline CDR1 is MNHEY and CDR2 SVGAGI. The CDR3 extends over 14 amino acids. The V gene is TRBV6-5, the J gene TRBJ2-7; 7 nucleotides align to TRBD1. This receptor was taken from a woman aged 30 to 39 who had recovered from COVID-19. The sample consisted of peripheral blood. The CDR3 region is CASNPGQSSYEQYF. The DNA of the CDR3 is TGTGCCAGCAACCCGGGACAGTCATCCTACGAGCAGTACTTC.